This entry features one TCR beta chain sequence. Its antigen is not identified. Donors were nominally healthy when sampled, though unrecorded immune exposures were likely. The data were obtained in a study of cytomegalovirus exposure and HLA in healthy donors. Across the study: About 83 million unique TCRs from HLA-typed donors made up an early data release.

This PCR relied on a set of 60 Vbeta primers and 13 Jbeta primers. Repertoires were generated with immunoSEQ multiplex PCR, while TCRdb's copy carries only in-frame clones and drops some. This table has 65,000 to 95,000 clones, about 78% appearing once. CDR3 length: 13 amino acids. V shed 4 bases and J shed 0 bases, with 8 bases lying between them. Looked up from germline, CDR1 is SGHNT and CDR2 is YYREEE (reference sequence). Findings and caveats of the study: Among TCR beta chains of equal frequency, HLA-associated ones were more clonally expanded in a later analysis. Cytomegalovirus status was reportedly diagnosed by the classifier with high specificity and sensitivity.

The receptor's source is a man aged 50 to 60 in good health and CMV-seronegative. Input material: PBMCs. The rearrangement uses TRBV5-4 and TRBJ2-7, with D maybe TRBD2 (5 bases). CDR3 sequence: CASSRGGSYEQYF. The CDR3 nucleotides read TGTGCCAGCAGCCGGGGTGGCTCCTACGAGCAGTACTTC.